This T cell receptor (beta chain) originates from a study of T cells in Graves' hyperthyroidism and ophthalmopathy. This clonotype was recorded at least ten times. Its matching antigen is unknown. Study outcomes and limitations: Prediction of ophthalmopathy progression came a median 6.5 months pre-onset. Most expanded thyroid clonotypes above 0.001 recurred in blood.

Recently diagnosed hyperthyroidism of less than 2 months' duration affected patients aged 18 to 65. In making diagnoses, clinical symptoms, serum thyroxine and TRAb, thyroid ultrasound and orbital computed tomography were all used. RNA transcripts served as the template for amplifying TCR beta CDR3 regions. When the TCR CDR3 underwent first-round RT-PCR, the HTBI primer set was used. One entry per CDR3 protein results from TCRdb running MiXCR on the multiplex PCR reads. This table holds about 560,000 distinct CDR3 sequences, less than 15% found once. Germline V gene data show CDR1 as DFQATT and CDR2 as SNEGSKA (reference sequence). V lost 3 bases and J lost 6; bases outside the gene matches: 9. The CDR3 covers 15 residues.

The clonotype was recovered from a woman between 35 and 50 years old with Graves' hyperthyroidism. The specimen sequenced was blood. The rearrangement uses TRBV20-1 and TRBJ2-1; 9 bases map to TRBD2. Here the CDR3 reads CSASLAGRSGNEQFF. DNA for the CDR3: TGCAGTGCTAGCCTAGCGGGAAGGTCCGGCAATGAGCAGTTCTTC.